What follows are 16 T cell receptor beta chains derived from one specimen sequenced in a study of blood T cells in healthy people across ages. Alongside a J-beta primer mix, a sample-barcoded 5' primer served in a second PCR lasting 7 to 11 cycles. TCRdb ran MiXCR on the 5' RACE reads and lists one entry per CDR3 protein. The sample includes roughly 1.9 million distinct CDR3 sequences, about 39% seen only once; the top ten take under 25%. The sample taken for sequencing was blood. These TCRs come from a human donor in good health.

V usage is TRBV28 and J usage is TRBJ2-5; the D gene is possibly TRBD2 (6 bases). Per germline, CDR1 MDHEN and CDR2 SYDVKM. This CDR3 spans 13 amino acids. Trimming shortened V by 11 bases and J by 4 bases, and 17 bases separated the two germline ends. CDR3 in amino acids: CASREQMGETQYF. The DNA for the CDR3 is TGTGCCTCCCGGGAGCAAATGGGAGAGACCCAGTACTTC.

With respect to this clonotype: A much bigger clone sits one base away, suggesting this may be a read error. The J gene is TRBJ2-1, the V gene TRBV7-9, with D uncertain. Germline V CDR1 and CDR2: SEHNR, FQNEAQ (reference sequence). Trimming removed 5 bases from V and 5 bases from J, with 7 bases in between. The length of the CDR3 is 12 residues. The CDR3, as DNA: TGTGCCAGCAGCCCAAACGACAATGAGCAGTTCTTC. Translating gives CASSPNDNEQFF.

The rearrangement joins TRBV4-3 to TRBJ1-2, with a tentative D call TRBD1 (5 bases). This CDR3 is built from 13 residues. Trimming stripped 5 bases from V and 4 bases from J, with 11 bases between. In germline, CDR1 is LGHNA, CDR2 YSLEER. The DNA of the CDR3 is TGCGCCAGCAGCTCGAACGGGGGCTATGGCTACACCTTC. It is translated as CASSSNGGYGYTF.

The rearrangement uses TRBV9 and TRBJ2-1, with 13 bases that match TRBD2. The CDR3 is 15 residues long. CDR1 SGDLS and CDR2 YYNGEE come from the germline V gene. Germline trimming cut 3 bases from V and 5 bases from J; bases unmatched to any gene: 2. The CDR3 DNA is TGTGCCAGCAGCGCCGGGACTAGCGGGAACAATGAGCAGTTCTTC. Its translation is CASSAGTSGNNEQFF.

V and J are TRBV13 and TRBJ2-7, with TRBD2 identical over 12 bases. With 5 bases clipped from V and 6 bases from J, the junction kept 2 bases outside the gene matches. This CDR3 comprises 13 residues. The V gene's germline CDR1 is PRHDT and CDR2 FYEKMQ (reference sequence). CDR3: CASSASGGAEQYF. In DNA, the CDR3 is TGTGCCAGCAGCGCTAGCGGGGGGGCCGAGCAGTACTTC.

The J gene is TRBJ2-5, the V gene TRBV13, with 7 bases matching TRBD1. The J segment lost 5 bases and the V segment lost 7 bases, leaving 16 bases of the junction unmatched. The CDR3 totals 16 residues. In germline, CDR1 is PRHDT, CDR2 FYEKMQ (reference sequence). The CDR3 protein is CASNNRGAPVWETQYF. The CDR3 DNA sequence: TGTGCCAGCAACAACAGGGGCGCACCAGTGTGGGAGACCCAGTACTTC.

The rearrangement joins TRBV7-2 to TRBJ2-3; 10 nucleotides agree with TRBD2. V lost 3 bases and J lost 3; bases outside the gene matches: 6. The CDR3 is 16 residues long. Germline lookup yields CDR1 SGHTA and CDR2 FQGNSA. The CDR3 reads CASSFLAGVGTDTQYF. CDR3 nucleotides: TGTGCCAGCAGCTTCCTAGCGGGGGTTGGGACAGATACGCAGTATTTT.

The chain has TRBV7-2 and TRBJ2-3; D is undetermined. This CDR3 has 15 residues. Per germline, CDR1 SGHTA and CDR2 FQGNSA. Trimming took 1 base from V and 2 from J, leaving 10 bases between them. The CDR3 region is CASSLVAAITDTQYF. The CDR3 DNA is TGTGCCAGCAGCTTAGTGGCGGCCATCACAGATACGCAGTATTTT.

The chain combines TRBV5-5 with TRBJ2-7; the match to TRBD2 covers 8 bases. The V gene's germline CDR1 is SGHKS and CDR2 YYEKEE (reference sequence). J was trimmed by 1 base and V by 4 bases; bases with no gene match: 16. The CDR3 runs to 18 residues. The chain's CDR3 is CASSPLFIQRGQSYEQYF. The CDR3 nucleotides are TGTGCCAGCAGCCCACTTTTTATTCAGCGGGGGCAATCCTACGAGCAGTACTTC.

The table lists this clonotype with a few counts. This chain links TRBV29-1 with TRBJ1-2, with 12 nucleotides matching TRBD1. The CDR3 loop spans 15 amino acids. Per germline, CDR1 SQVTM and CDR2 ANQGSEA. Germline trimming cut 6 bases from V and 7 bases from J; bases unmatched to any gene: 12. The CDR3 DNA sequence: TGCAGCGTGGGGGACAGGGGGCGAGTCTTAGCTGGCTACACCTTC. Its protein product is CSVGDRGRVLAGYTF.

This clonotype was recorded a few times. The chain combines TRBV2 with TRBJ2-7; 9 bases are a match to TRBD1. V lost 7 bases to trimming and J lost 3 bases; unmatched junction nucleotides: 4. The CDR3 contains 13 residues. The germline V gene has CDR1 SNHLY and CDR2 FYNNEI. The CDR3 bases are TGTGCCAGCACCCCGACAGGGGGCTACGAGCAGTACTTC. This encodes CASTPTGGYEQYF.

This chain uses TRBV29-1 with TRBJ1-1; 7 bases match TRBD1. CDR3 length: 12 amino acids. V lost 7 bases and J lost 7; bases outside the gene matches: 9. Germline-derived CDR1 and CDR2 are SQVTM and ANQGSEA. DNA for the CDR3: TGCAGCGCATTGACAGGGTGGGATGAAGCTTTCTTT. Its protein product is CSALTGWDEAFF.

The chain employs TRBV7-6 and TRBJ2-7; 7 nucleotides agree with TRBD2. Germline-derived CDR1 and CDR2 are SGHVS and FNYEAQ. With 0 bases clipped from V and 2 bases from J, the junction kept 4 bases outside the gene matches. CDR3 size: 15 residues. For the CDR3, the DNA is TGTGCCAGCAGCTTAGCTTCGGCGGGGGCCTACGAGCAGTACTTC. Its translation is CASSLASAGAYEQYF.

As regards this clonotype: A read error may account for a junction end that differs from germline. The rearrangement uses TRBV5-1 and TRBJ1-2; D uncertain. CDR3 length: 14 amino acids. Germline values: CDR1 SGHRS, CDR2 YFSETQ. CDR3 nucleotides: TGCGCCAGCAGCTTAGGGCAGGTGACGGATGGCTCCACCTTC. This translates into CASSLGQVTDGSTF.

This clonotype was counted only a few times. This chain joins TRBV4-1 and TRBJ2-5; TRBD1 matches 10 bases. V shed 6 bases, J shed 5 bases, and the junction held 9 bases outside the gene matches. The CDR3 runs 15 residues. The germline gives CDR1 MGHRA, CDR2 YSYEKL. CDR3 loop: CASSQSGTGEETQYF. CDR3 DNA sequence: TGCGCCAGCAGTCAAAGCGGGACAGGGGAGGAGACCCAGTACTTC.

This clonotype appeared many times. The chain carries TRBV20-1 and TRBJ2-7; 7 bases match TRBD1. This CDR3 comprises 13 residues. J was trimmed by 2 bases and V by 5 bases; bases with no gene match: 6. Looked up from germline, CDR1 is DFQATT and CDR2 is SNEGSKA (reference sequence). Here the CDR3 DNA reads TGCAGTGCTTCAACAGGGGCGCCCTACGAGCAGTACTTC. The encoded protein is CSASTGAPYEQYF.